These 26 T cell receptor beta chains originate from one sample sequenced in a study of shared clonotypes between healthy human individuals. CD8 cells regarded as naive lacked CD45RO, were positively chosen for CCR7, and omitted terminally differentiated effector memory CD45RA+ cells. The data were produced by immunoSEQ multiplex PCR, yet TCRdb's version contains in-frame clones alone and is incomplete. The sample includes about 1,900,000 clones, roughly 95% seen only once; the top ten take less than 1.5%. The source material was naive CD8+ T cells sorted from blood. The origin of the receptors is a man aged 18-30 years in good health.

The J gene is TRBJ1-4, the V gene TRBV19; 9 bases agree with TRBD1. V lost 4 bases to trimming and J lost 0 bases; unmatched junction nucleotides: 3. This CDR3 has 16 amino acids. Per germline, CDR1 LNHDA and CDR2 SQIVND (reference sequence). The CDR3 DNA is TGTGCCAGTAGTAGCCGACAGGGGGCAACTAATGAAAAACTGTTTTTT. Its protein is CASSSRQGATNEKLFF.

The chain couples TRBV7-8 to TRBJ2-5, with 10 nucleotides matching TRBD2. V lost 5 bases to trimming and J lost 1 base; unmatched junction nucleotides: 7. The CDR3 spans 16 residues. The germline V gene has CDR1 SGHVS and CDR2 FQNEAQ. CDR3 DNA sequence: TGTGCCAGCAGCCCCCCCCTAGCGGGAGTCCAAGAGACCCAGTACTTC. Amino acid sequence: CASSPPLAGVQETQYF.

This clone was seen only a few times. At the DNA level, this CDR3 is encoded by other sequences in the same sample as well. V is TRBV27 and J is TRBJ2-7, with a weak D call TRBD2 (6 bases). The germline gives CDR1 MNHEY, CDR2 SMNVEV (reference sequence). This CDR3 has 14 residues. V shed 2 bases and J shed 0 bases, with 8 bases lying between them. The CDR3 bases are TGTGCCAGCAGTTTAGCGGGGAGCTCCTACGAGCAGTACTTC. It is translated as CASSLAGSSYEQYF.

V gene TRBV27 combines with J gene TRBJ2-7; 9 positions agree with TRBD1. The CDR3 is made up of 13 amino acids. The germline CDR1 and CDR2 sequences are MNHEY and SMNVEV (reference sequence). J was trimmed by 3 bases and V by 10 bases; bases with no gene match: 7. The CDR3 reads CATLGGQGYEQYF. The CDR3 bases are TGTGCCACCTTGGGGGGACAGGGCTACGAGCAGTACTTC.

The chain has TRBV11-2 and TRBJ1-2; D may be TRBD1 (6 bases). Deletions cut 4 bases from V and 9 bases from J, with 9 bases between. Germline V CDR1 and CDR2: SGHAT, FQNNGV. The CDR3 loop spans 11 amino acids. This CDR3 is CASSYGQRYTF. The CDR3 DNA sequence: TGTGCCAGCAGCTATGGACAGCGCTACACCTTC.

J is TRBJ2-3 and V is TRBV5-6; D uncertain. V was pared by 5 bases and J by 4 bases, with 17 bases between. The CDR3 is made up of 15 amino acids. Germline-derived CDR1 and CDR2 are SGHDT and YYEEEE. CDR3 residues: CASSKDVMSADTQYF. CDR3 sequence (DNA): TGTGCCAGCAGTAAGGACGTTATGAGCGCAGATACGCAGTATTTT.

The J gene is TRBJ1-6, the V gene TRBV4-1, with 8 positions matching TRBD1. V lost 4 bases to trimming and J lost 0 bases; unmatched junction nucleotides: 2. The CDR3 length is 16 residues. Germline V lookup: CDR1 MGHRA, CDR2 YSYEKL. The chain's CDR3 is CASSRTGSSYNSPLHF. The DNA of the CDR3 is TGCGCCAGCAGCCGGACAGGGAGCTCCTATAATTCACCCCTCCACTTT.

The rearrangement uses TRBV2 and TRBJ2-5; D may be TRBD1 (6 bases). Germline V lookup: CDR1 SNHLY, CDR2 FYNNEI. The CDR3 is 14 amino acids. V lost 5 bases, J lost 1 base, and 11 bases lay in between. The CDR3 sequence is CASSIQGFQETQYF. The CDR3 DNA is TGTGCCAGCAGTATACAGGGCTTCCAAGAGACCCAGTACTTC. Filled out from reference TRBV2 and TRBJ2-5, the complete variable domain reads EPEVTQTPSHQVTQMGQEVILRCVPISNHLYFYWYRQILGQKVEFLVSFYNNEISEKSEIFDDQFSVERPDGSNFTLKIRSTKLEDSAMYFCASSIQGFQETQYFGPGTRLLVL.

Details on this clone: This CDR3 is also generated by other DNA sequences in the sample. V is TRBV6-1 and J is TRBJ2-7; 11 bases agree with TRBD2. J was trimmed by 2 bases and V by 3 bases; bases with no gene match: 3. CDR1 is MNHNS and CDR2 is SASEGT in the germline V gene. The CDR3 extends over 15 amino acids. The CDR3 DNA reads TGTGCCAGCAGTGAGTTAGCGGGAGGGCCCTACGAGCAGTACTTC. It codes for CASSELAGGPYEQYF.

This sequence joins TRBV12-5 and TRBJ1-1, with D tentatively TRBD1 (6 bases). The CDR3 runs to 15 residues. Trimming cost V 6 bases and J 0 bases, with 14 bases left between them. Germline V CDR1 and CDR2: LGHNT, FRNRAP. The chain's CDR3 is CASGILGGLNTEAFF. CDR3 in DNA: TGTGCTAGTGGAATTTTAGGGGGACTGAACACTGAAGCTTTCTTT.

This chain joins TRBV19 and TRBJ2-1; D gene unclear. The CDR3 is 15 residues long. Trimming removed 7 bases from V and 3 bases from J, with 16 bases in between. Germline V gives CDR1 LNHDA, CDR2 SQIVND (reference sequence). The CDR3 region is CASTQQGLGYNEQFF. CDR3 nucleotides: TGTGCCAGTACCCAACAAGGTTTGGGCTACAATGAGCAGTTCTTC.

The gene calls are TRBV6-1 and TRBJ2-7, with 7 bases that match TRBD1. This CDR3 contains 14 residues. The V gene's germline CDR1 is MNHNS and CDR2 SASEGT. After removal of 7 bases from V and 1 base from J, the junction contained 7 bases not matched to a gene. In DNA form, the CDR3 reads TGTGCCAGCACGTACAGGGGTCCTTCCTACGAGCAGTACTTC. Residues: CASTYRGPSYEQYF.

The chain is built from TRBV4-2 and TRBJ1-1; D unclear. V gave up 1 base and J gave up 0 bases, with 9 bases separating them. The CDR3 length is 15 residues. Germline values: CDR1 LGHNA, CDR2 YNFKEQ. DNA for the CDR3: TGTGCCAGCAGCCAAGTCCTGGGGATGAACACTGAAGCTTTCTTT. Translation gives CASSQVLGMNTEAFF.

This rearrangement joins TRBV6-5 to TRBJ2-3; 8 bases map to TRBD2. Trimming removed 5 bases from V and 1 base from J; junction bases left unmatched: 5. The CDR3 contains 15 residues. Germline assignment: CDR1 MNHEY and CDR2 SVGAGI. The CDR3 is CASSRGGFGTDTQYF. For the CDR3, the DNA is TGTGCCAGCAGTCGCGGGGGGTTCGGCACAGATACGCAGTATTTT.

The V and J genes are TRBV11-2 and TRBJ2-1, with a possible D match to TRBD2 (6 bases). The germline V gene has CDR1 SGHAT and CDR2 FQNNGV. The CDR3 is 14 amino acids. Trimming left V 3 bases short and J 1 base short, with 7 bases between. In DNA form, the CDR3 reads TGTGCCAGCAGCTTGGAGGGGTCCTACAATGAGCAGTTCTTC. It codes for CASSLEGSYNEQFF.

The chain uses TRBV6-5 and TRBJ1-2; D call uncertain. CDR1 MNHEY and CDR2 SVGAGI come from the germline V gene. This CDR3 region has 10 residues. V gave up 8 bases and J gave up 3 bases, with 4 bases separating them. The CDR3 region is CASGDYGYTF. Written as DNA, the CDR3 is TGTGCCAGCGGGGACTATGGCTACACCTTC.

The DNA for the CDR3 is TGTGCCACCTACTCAACCGGGACAGGGAACGGTGGTGGTACGCAGTATTTT. This codes for CATYSTGTGNGGGTQYF. V gene TRBV11-1 combines with J gene TRBJ2-3, with 9 bases fitting TRBD1. With V trimmed by 10 bases and J by 8 bases, 22 bases remained unmatched. Germline loops: CDR1 SGHAT, CDR2 FQDESV (reference sequence). This CDR3 spans 17 amino acids. The whole variable domain, filled in from reference TRBV11-1 and TRBJ2-3, reads EAEVAQSPRYKITEKSQAVAFWCDPISGHATLYWYRQILGQGPELLVQFQDESVVDDSQLPKDRFSAERLKGVDSTLKIQPAELGDSAMYLCATYSTGTGNGGGTQYFGPGTRLTVL.

A word on this clone: Other DNA sequences in this specimen translate into the identical CDR3. J is TRBJ2-7 and V is TRBV7-6; D is undetermined. CDR3 length equals 12 residues. With 0 bases removed from V and 6 bases from J, the gap between germline ends came to 6 bases. CDR1 SGHVS and CDR2 FNYEAQ come from the germline V gene. DNA for the CDR3: TGTGCCAGCAGCTTAGCGGGCCGCGAGCAGTACTTC. It yields the protein CASSLAGREQYF. The full variable domain, its missing parts supplied by reference TRBV7-6 and TRBJ2-7, is GAGVSQSPRYKVTKRGQDVALRCDPISGHVSLYWYRQALGQGPEFLTYFNYEAQQDKSGLPNDRFSAERPEGSISTLTIQRTEQRDSAMYRCASSLAGREQYFGPGTRLTVT.

This sequence joins TRBV7-8 and TRBJ2-4; D might be TRBD2 (5 bases). V gave up 4 bases and J gave up 1 base, with 11 bases separating them. Germline V gene sequence: CDR1 SGHVS, CDR2 FQNEAQ. The CDR3 totals 15 residues. CDR3 sequence: CASSSGMGAKNIQYF. CDR3 DNA: TGTGCCAGCAGCTCGGGGATGGGTGCCAAAAACATTCAGTACTTC.

V gene TRBV7-9 combines with J gene TRBJ2-1; D may be TRBD2 (6 bases). Trimming took off 5 bases at V and 3 bases at J, with 20 bases between the two ends. Germline V CDR1 and CDR2: SEHNR, FQNEAQ (reference sequence). The CDR3 contains 17 residues. The CDR3 DNA is TGTGCCAGCAGCCCCCCCCGGACGGGGGAGCGCTACAATGAGCAGTTCTTC. Its protein product is CASSPPRTGERYNEQFF. The full variable domain, with the rest looked up from reference TRBV7-9 and TRBJ2-1, is DTGVSQNPRHKITKRGQNVTFRCDPISEHNRLYWYRQTLGQGPEFLTYFQNEAQLEKSRLLSDRFSAERPKGSFSTLEIQRTEQGDSAMYLCASSPPRTGERYNEQFFGPGTRLTVL.

CDR3 loop: CASSQVADSGPNEQFF. For the CDR3, the DNA is TGCGCCAGCAGCCAAGTAGCGGACTCCGGCCCCAATGAGCAGTTCTTC. The rearrangement joins TRBV4-3 to TRBJ2-1; weak D call: TRBD2 (6 bases). The CDR3 is made up of 16 amino acids. Looked up from germline, CDR1 is LGHNA and CDR2 is YSLEER. Between the trimmed V and J ends, which lost 1 base and 6 bases, there was a span of 16 bases.

The chain combines TRBV7-8 with TRBJ2-7, with TRBD2 as a possible D gene (6 bases). Trimming left V 5 bases short and J 3 bases short, with 14 bases between. CDR3 length equals 14 residues. From germline, CDR1 is SGHVS and CDR2 FQNEAQ. The CDR3 bases are TGTGCCAGCAGCGTCGGAGGAGCGGGCTACGAGCAGTACTTC. It codes for CASSVGGAGYEQYF.

This clone was counted a single time. The gene calls are TRBV2 and TRBJ1-4; 8 nucleotides line up with TRBD1. The germline gives CDR1 SNHLY, CDR2 FYNNEI. Losses at the gene ends were 4 bases for V and 3 bases for J; bases not matched to a gene: 4. The CDR3 is 15 amino acids. DNA of the CDR3: TGTGCCAGCAGTGGCATCAGGGGGCCTAATGAAAAACTGTTTTTT. Translation: CASSGIRGPNEKLFF.

As to this clone: This same CDR3 is encoded by further DNA sequences in the sample. This chain connects TRBV19 to TRBJ1-1; D uncertain. Germline V lookup: CDR1 LNHDA, CDR2 SQIVND (reference sequence). With 6 bases removed from V and 4 bases from J, the gap between germline ends came to 12 bases. The CDR3 is 13 amino acids. This CDR3 reads CASREGEGTEAFF. DNA of the CDR3: TGTGCCAGTAGAGAGGGCGAGGGCACTGAAGCTTTCTTT.

The V gene is TRBV27, the J gene TRBJ1-1; 7 bases are a match to TRBD1. The CDR3 totals 13 residues. Germline V gene data show CDR1 as MNHEY and CDR2 as SMNVEV (reference sequence). Germline trimming cut 8 bases from V and 4 bases from J; bases unmatched to any gene: 7. The CDR3 region has the DNA TGTGCCAGCCGTCTTTCAGGGGGCACTGAAGCTTTCTTT. This sequence encodes CASRLSGGTEAFF.

The chain links TRBV28 to TRBJ1-1, with a tentative D call TRBD1 (6 bases). The germline V gene has CDR1 MDHEN and CDR2 SYDVKM. Trimming took 10 bases from V and 3 from J, leaving 18 bases between them. The CDR3 consists of 14 residues. Here the CDR3 DNA reads TGTGCCACCACTTCTACAGGGCTGGACACTGAAGCTTTCTTT. This codes for CATTSTGLDTEAFF.